This TCR beta chain was recorded in a study of T cells after yellow fever vaccination. Overall study context: Fractions with few cells were prepared using SMART-Seq v4 Ultra Low Input. Overall study findings and caveats: Post-booster samples contained most primary-vaccination clones (approximately 95% CD4, around 89% CD8). A limited proportion of clonotypes was detected within both the CD4 and CD8 compartments.

The CDR3 length is 12 residues. V lost 10 bases, J lost 5 bases, and 14 bases lay in between. From germline, CDR1 is LNHDA and CDR2 SQIVND (reference sequence). As for this clonotype: Its target is not known.

Template switching by 5'RACE produced TCR cDNA, adding a universal primer site and UMIs. Each CDR3 protein is one row after TCRdb ran MiXCR on the 5' RACE reads. The profile shows 250,000 to 300,000 distinct CDR3 sequences, 10% to 15% of them singletons. The TCR comes from a man aged 25-45 years who received the YFV17D yellow fever vaccine. This sample comprised CD4+ T cells sorted from PBMCs, obtained 45 days after the yellow fever booster vaccination. The chain joins TRBV19 to TRBJ2-5, with D perhaps TRBD2 (6 bases). The CDR3 loop reads CATRDPSETQYF. In nucleotides, the CDR3 is TGTGCCACGCGGGACCCCTCGGAGACCCAGTACTTC.